One and the same sample provided the 14 T cell receptor beta chains below, sequenced in a study of T cell responses to AZD1222 COVID-19 vaccine. Only in-frame clones appear in the TCRdb table, and some are missing; sequencing was by immunoSEQ multiplex PCR. The data contain more than 150,000 clones, over 90% of them singletons. The material was peripheral blood, obtained 28 days after the second AZD1222 dose. These receptors originate from an adult who received the AZD1222 COVID-19 vaccine.

V and J are TRBV5-1 and TRBJ1-1; D remains ambiguous. The V end was cut by 5 bases, the J end by 0 bases, with 8 bases between. CDR1 and CDR2 from the germline V gene are SGHRS and YFSETQ. This CDR3 has 13 amino acids. DNA of the CDR3: TGCGCCAGCAGTGGGGAGATGAACACTGAAGCTTTCTTT. Translating it yields CASSGEMNTEAFF.

The rearrangement joins TRBV5-1 to TRBJ2-1; D is perhaps TRBD1 (6 bases). Deletions cut 0 bases from V and 11 bases from J, with 15 bases between. CDR3 length: 14 amino acids. Germline V gives CDR1 SGHRS, CDR2 YFSETQ. In nucleotides, the CDR3 is TGCGCCAGCAGCTTGGGGCGGACAGAAGATCAGCAGTTCTTC. Translated: CASSLGRTEDQQFF.

The rearrangement joins TRBV30 to TRBJ1-4; D is possibly TRBD1 (6 bases). Trimming cost V 6 bases and J 8 bases, with 16 bases left between them. Per the germline V gene, CDR1 is GTSNPN and CDR2 is SVGIG (reference sequence). The CDR3 loop spans 13 amino acids. For the CDR3, the DNA is TGTGCCTGTAGCCGACAGGCTTGGGAAAAACTGTTTTTT. Translation gives CACSRQAWEKLFF.

This sequence joins TRBV5-1 and TRBJ2-1, with 7 bases identical to TRBD2. V was clipped by 3 bases and J by 6 bases; unmatched bases: 6. This CDR3 has 14 amino acids. Germline V gives CDR1 SGHRS, CDR2 YFSETQ. The CDR3 DNA follows: TGCGCCAGCAGCTGGCGGGAGCACGGCAATGAGCAGTTCTTC. Its translation: CASSWREHGNEQFF.

This clone was recorded only once. This chain links TRBV5-6 with TRBJ2-1; 8 bases are a match to TRBD1. V shed 0 bases and J 4 bases; nucleotides not matched to a gene: 6. The germline V gene encodes CDR1 SGHDT and CDR2 YYEEEE. The CDR3 contains 16 residues. CDR3 coding DNA: TGTGCCAGCAGCTTGGGGACAGGGAGAGAGTACAATGAGCAGTTCTTC. Translation: CASSLGTGREYNEQFF.

The V call is TRBV6-4, the J call TRBJ1-2; TRBD1 might be the D (6 bases). V shed 0 bases and J shed 4 bases, with 6 bases lying between them. This CDR3 comprises 13 residues. The germline gives CDR1 MRHNA, CDR2 SNTAGT. CDR3 loop: CASSDSDSYGYTF. The CDR3 DNA sequence: TGTGCCAGCAGTGACTCGGACAGCTATGGCTACACCTTC.

The chain employs TRBV29-1 and TRBJ1-5, with TRBD1 identical over 7 bases. The V segment lost 6 bases and the J segment 11 bases; nucleotides outside the gene matches: 7. Germline CDR1 is SQVTM and CDR2 is ANQGSEA. The CDR3 has 11 amino acids. For the CDR3, the DNA is TGCAGCGTCGCTACAGGGGATACCCAGCATTTT. Translated: CSVATGDTQHF.

The chain couples TRBV3-1 (or the pseudogene TRBV3-2) to TRBJ2-7; 7 bases fit TRBD1. Germline lookup yields CDR1 LGHDT and CDR2 YNNKEL (reference sequence). This CDR3 comprises 16 residues. Trimming took 1 base from V and 5 from J; bases not matched to a gene: 11. CDR3 DNA: TGTGCCAGCAGCCAAGTATCGGGCAGGGGGTTAAACGAGCAGTACTTC. It codes for CASSQVSGRGLNEQYF.

This sequence joins TRBV18 and TRBJ2-3; D is possibly TRBD2 (6 bases). This CDR3 contains 12 residues. The germline gives CDR1 KGHSH, CDR2 LQKENI. Trimming took off 5 bases at V and 5 bases at J, with 8 bases between the two ends. The CDR3 bases are TGTGCCAGCTCAACGGGGGTAGATACGCAGTATTTT. It is translated as CASSTGVDTQYF.

The chain is built from TRBV10-3 and TRBJ1-5; D is uncertain. Trimming shortened V by 0 bases and J by 7 bases, and 22 bases separated the two germline ends. CDR1 and CDR2 from the germline V gene are ENHRY and SYGVKD. The CDR3 is made up of 18 amino acids. This CDR3 is CAISESIVGQRRRQPQHF. CDR3 nucleotide sequence: TGTGCCATCAGTGAGTCGATAGTTGGGCAGCGGCGCCGCCAGCCCCAGCATTTT.

This CDR3 is CATSDPAPGTRETQYF. In nucleotides, the CDR3 is TGTGCCACCAGTGATCCTGCCCCCGGGACCCGTGAGACCCAGTACTTC. This rearrangement joins TRBV24-1 to TRBJ2-5; the D gene could be TRBD1 or TRBD2 (5 bases each). Looked up from germline, CDR1 is KGHDR and CDR2 is SFDVKD. This CDR3 has 16 amino acids. Trimming removed 3 bases from V and 5 bases from J, with 18 bases in between.

V usage is TRBV5-5 and J usage is TRBJ1-1; D is possibly TRBD1 (6 bases). The CDR3 sequence is 14 residues long. Germline V gene lookup returns CDR1 SGHKS and CDR2 YYEKEE (reference sequence). V was shortened by 0 bases and J by 4 bases, with 10 bases between the two germline ends. The CDR3, as DNA: TGTGCCAGCAGCTTGGGAGGGGGAACCACTGAAGCTTTCTTT. This codes for CASSLGGGTTEAFF.

This sequence joins TRBV18 and TRBJ2-3; 10 bases are a match to TRBD2. Looked up from germline, CDR1 is KGHSH and CDR2 is LQKENI. The J segment lost 5 bases and the V segment lost 3 bases, leaving 5 bases of the junction unmatched. The CDR3 totals 15 residues. CDR3 protein: CASSPQLAGRDTQYF. In DNA, the CDR3 is TGTGCCAGCTCACCTCAACTAGCGGGGAGAGATACGCAGTATTTT.

The V call is TRBV28, the J call TRBJ2-1; TRBD2 aligns across 9 bases. V lost 5 bases to trimming and J lost 5 bases; unmatched junction nucleotides: 7. Germline CDR1 is MDHEN and CDR2 is SYDVKM. This CDR3 has 15 amino acids. CDR3 protein: CASSILAGNDNEQFF. The CDR3 nucleotides are TGTGCCAGCAGTATCCTAGCGGGGAATGACAATGAGCAGTTCTTC.